The next 19 T cell receptor beta chains were all read from a single sample in a study of T cells in Graves' hyperthyroidism and ophthalmopathy. The source material, RNA transcripts, was used to amplify TCR beta CDR3 regions. RT-PCR in the first round (using the HTBI primer set) targeted the TCR CDR3. TCRdb re-called the multiplex PCR reads with MiXCR, one entry per CDR3 protein. Found here are hundreds of thousands of distinct CDR3 sequences, around 38% of them singletons; the top ten hold 7% to 10%. What was sequenced was blood. These receptors came from a man between 18 and 29 years old with Graves' hyperthyroidism.

The chain has TRBV9 and TRBJ2-7; perhaps TRBD1 as D (7 bases). The germline CDR1 and CDR2 sequences are SGDLS and YYNGEE. The CDR3 spans 14 residues. The V gene lost 5 bases and the J gene lost 3 bases, with 15 bases spanning the gap. The CDR3 nucleotides are TGTGCCAGCAGTGGGGGGTGGACAGGCTACGAGCAGTACTTC. Translation gives CASSGGWTGYEQYF.

Only a few counts were recorded for this clonotype. The chain has TRBV7-3 and TRBJ2-5, with no clear D. CDR1 and CDR2 (germline): SGHTA, FQGTGA. The CDR3 sequence is 15 residues long. The V end was cut by 5 bases, the J end by 2 bases, with 15 bases between. The CDR3 coding sequence is TGTGCCAGCAGCGGGGAAGGGTTGGGTCAAGAGACCCAGTACTTC. Protein sequence: CASSGEGLGQETQYF.

V usage is TRBV29-1 and J usage is TRBJ1-6; D unresolved. V lost 3 bases to trimming and J lost 10 bases, with 7 bases between them. The germline V gene encodes CDR1 SQVTM and CDR2 ANQGSEA. The CDR3 runs 11 residues. The CDR3 sequence: CSVEYGSPLHF. The DNA for the CDR3 is TGCAGCGTTGAGTACGGGTCACCCCTCCACTTT.

This chain uses TRBV20-1 with TRBJ1-5, with 10 nucleotides matching TRBD1. Germline V CDR1 and CDR2: DFQATT, SNEGSKA (reference sequence). The CDR3 contains 14 residues. J lost 6 bases, V lost 6 bases, and 8 bases had no gene match. CDR3 in amino acids: CSAIDRGRLQPQHF. CDR3 nucleotide sequence: TGCAGTGCCATCGACAGGGGGCGTCTTCAGCCCCAGCATTTT.

The rearrangement uses TRBV5-8 and TRBJ2-6, with D possibly matching TRBD2 (5 bases). V was clipped by 2 bases and J by 2 bases, with 8 bases between them. CDR1 is SGHTS, CDR2 YDEGEE, per germline. The CDR3 has 15 residues. This CDR3 reads CASSFFGAGANVLTF. CDR3 DNA: TGTGCCAGCAGCTTTTTCGGGGCTGGGGCCAACGTCCTGACTTTC.

This clonotype has only one observation. A junction end diverges from the germline sequence, so it may reflect a read error. This chain uses TRBV7-9 with TRBJ1-2, with D unresolved. This CDR3 contains 15 residues. Germline CDR1 is SEHNR and CDR2 is FQNEAQ (reference sequence). The CDR3 sequence: CASSPWIVRMAPRDF. The CDR3 region has the DNA TGTGCCAGCAGCCCTTGGATTGTCCGGATGGCCCCTCGGGACTTC. The entire variable domain, with the rest obtained from reference TRBV7-9 and TRBJ1-2, is as follows: DTGVSQNPRHKITKRGQNVTFRCDPISEHNRLYWYRQTLGQGPEFLTYFQNEAQLEKSRLLSDRFSAERPKGSFSTLEIQRTEQGDSAMYLCASSPWIVRMAPRDFGSGTRLTVV.

CDR3 region: CASSLGHSPEAFF. The CDR3 region has the DNA TGTGCCAGCAGCCTGGGACACAGTCCTGAAGCTTTCTTT. The rearrangement uses TRBV6-5 and TRBJ1-1; the D gene is possibly TRBD1 (6 bases). V lost 6 bases and J lost 6, with 14 bases in between. Germline V gives CDR1 MNHEY, CDR2 SVGAGI. CDR3 length: 13 amino acids.

This clonotype was counted many times. The rearrangement uses TRBV6-1 and TRBJ1-4, with a possible D match to TRBD1 (6 bases). The CDR3 is 14 residues long. Germline lookup yields CDR1 MNHNS and CDR2 SASEGT. V was cut by 3 bases and J by 8 bases, with 13 bases left in between. The CDR3, as DNA: TGTGCCAGCAGTGACAATACAGGGTCCGAAAAACTGTTTTTT. Protein sequence: CASSDNTGSEKLFF.

The CDR3 is CASSPQDAGANVLTF. CDR3 DNA sequence: TGTGCCAGCAGTCCCCAGGATGCTGGGGCCAACGTCCTGACTTTC. The chain employs TRBV4-2 and TRBJ2-6; D is uncertain. Germline V gene data show CDR1 as LGHNA and CDR2 as YNFKEQ. The ends were cut back, 6 bases at V and 2 bases at J, with 11 bases in the middle. CDR3 length equals 15 residues.

This clonotype was seen many times. V is TRBV15 and J is TRBJ2-5; 7 bases are a match to TRBD1. Germline V gene lookup returns CDR1 LNHNV and CDR2 YYDKDF (reference sequence). The CDR3 covers 15 residues. V gave up 3 bases and J gave up 4 bases; unmatched junction bases: 8. The CDR3 reads CATSRGTGVLETQYF. CDR3 bases: TGTGCCACCAGCAGGGGTACAGGGGTTCTAGAGACCCAGTACTTC.

There are a few counts of this clonotype. This rearrangement joins TRBV5-1 to TRBJ2-6; D ambiguous. The germline V gene encodes CDR1 SGHRS and CDR2 YFSETQ. This CDR3 spans 14 amino acids. V gave up 3 bases and J gave up 4 bases, with 8 bases separating them. The CDR3 nucleotides are TGCGCCAGCAGCTACGGGTGGGGGGCCAACGTCCTGACTTTC. Translation: CASSYGWGANVLTF.

In this sample, this clonotype turned up once. This chain uses TRBV25-1 with TRBJ1-1; D gene unclear. This CDR3 region has 15 residues. Germline lookup yields CDR1 MGHDK and CDR2 SYGVNS. V was shortened by 8 bases and J by 0 bases, with 16 bases between the two germline ends. For the CDR3, the DNA is TGTGCCAGCCCATTCGGGGAGGACCTGAACACTGAAGCTTTCTTT. Translated, it gives CASPFGEDLNTEAFF.

Many counts were recorded for this clonotype. The chain carries TRBV19 and TRBJ1-5; no clear D gene. CDR1 LNHDA and CDR2 SQIVND come from the germline V gene (reference sequence). The CDR3 is made up of 13 amino acids. Trimming left V 7 bases short and J 6 bases short, with 13 bases between. CDR3 coding DNA: TGTGCCAGTACCCTGAGAGCAGGTCAGCCCCAGCATTTT. It encodes CASTLRAGQPQHF.

The chain employs TRBV20-1 and TRBJ2-2; no firm D call. This CDR3 has 13 residues. The V gene's germline CDR1 is DFQATT and CDR2 SNEGSKA (reference sequence). V was clipped by 6 bases and J by 4 bases, with 12 bases between them. CDR3 sequence: CSATREVTGELFF. As DNA, the CDR3 is TGCAGTGCCACAAGAGAGGTCACCGGGGAGCTGTTTTTT.

The chain joins TRBV7-9 to TRBJ1-2, with no clear D. Between the trimmed V and J ends, which lost 3 bases and 8 bases, there was a span of 13 bases. This CDR3 is built from 13 residues. CDR1 is SEHNR and CDR2 is FQNEAQ in the germline V gene (reference sequence). CDR3 region: CASSFDQFGGYTF. The CDR3 bases are TGTGCCAGCAGCTTTGACCAATTTGGCGGCTACACCTTC.

This clonotype occurred many times. The rearrangement links TRBV9 to TRBJ1-5; TRBD1 is a possible D gene (5 bases). The CDR3 has 13 amino acids. The germline CDR1 and CDR2 sequences are SGDLS and YYNGEE. V gave up 0 bases and J gave up 6 bases, with 7 bases separating them. For the CDR3, the DNA is TGTGCCAGCAGCGTAGATCAGGGTCAGCCCCAGCATTTT. This translates into CASSVDQGQPQHF.

The J gene is TRBJ2-6, the V gene TRBV10-3; D not resolved. The CDR3 has 13 amino acids. V lost 6 bases and J 5 bases, leaving 8 bases between the germline ends. In germline, CDR1 is ENHRY, CDR2 SYGVKD. The CDR3 sequence is CAIRDDRANVLTF. In DNA, the CDR3 is TGTGCCATCAGGGACGACAGGGCCAACGTCCTGACTTTC.

This clonotype appeared a few times. V is TRBV6-1 and J is TRBJ1-5; D possibly corresponds to TRBD1 (5 bases). This CDR3 has 13 residues. Trimming pared 8 bases from V and 5 bases from J, leaving 13 bases between. Per germline, CDR1 MNHNS and CDR2 SASEGT. The CDR3 sequence: CASGHSTHQPQHF. CDR3 sequence (DNA): TGTGCCAGCGGACACAGCACCCATCAGCCCCAGCATTTT.

This sequence joins TRBV4-1 and TRBJ1-1; D unresolved. V lost 4 bases and J lost 4, with 19 bases in between. Germline CDR1 and CDR2: MGHRA and YSYEKL. The CDR3 contains 16 residues. The CDR3 here is CASSPRLETRGTEAFF. Written as DNA, the CDR3 is TGCGCCAGCAGCCCCCGTCTGGAGACGAGAGGCACTGAAGCTTTCTTT.